The following is a T cell receptor (beta chain) sequence with its context. Original processing notes: Amplification with reference gene primers provided the estimates of nucleated cell counts. Some clones are missing from TCRdb's copy, which holds only in-frame ones; the method was immunoSEQ multiplex PCR. D and trimming were read from the DNA, whereas the V and J calls and clone size are those reported in that table. In the table there are tens of thousands of clones, 86% of which are singletons. Germline values: CDR1 GTSNPN, CDR2 SVGIG (reference sequence). Trimming removed 3 bases from V and 6 bases from J; junction bases left unmatched: 5. This CDR3 comprises 15 residues. This specimen comes from a study of blood T cell repertoires in COVID-19.

The clonotype comes from a man between 50 and 59 years old with active or convalescent COVID-19. This sequence joins TRBV30 and TRBJ2-7, with 16 bases matching TRBD2. Sequenced input: peripheral blood. In nucleotides, the CDR3 is TGTGCCTGGAGGACGGGACTAGCGGGGGGGCGCGAGCAGTACTTC. Translated: CAWRTGLAGGREQYF.